This is a list of T cell receptor beta chains from one sample in a study of CD8 T cells in Susac syndrome. TCRdb called the immunoSEQ multiplex PCR reads again in MiXCR, with one record for every CDR3 protein. This sample has some 250,000 distinct CDR3 sequences, with 90% to 97% found just once. Source material: CD4+ T cells from PBMCs. The receptors come from a human donor with Susac syndrome. CDR3s include the opening cysteine and the closing phenylalanine or tryptophan. Clone size appears in some rows only: once, few, many, or a class for an expanded clone.

TRBJ2-5 - TRBV7-6 CASSSTFWYSRETQYF
TRBJ2-5 - TRBV7-3 CASSPRCETQYF
TRBJ1-5 - TRBV24-1 CATGGYSNQPQHF
TRBJ2-1 - TRBV7-2 CASSSRLGLAGSYNEQFF
TRBJ1-1 - TRBV28 CASRGEVRAFF
TRBJ1-2 - TRBV28 CASRPQGHYGYTF
TRBJ2-5 - TRBV12-3/TRBV12-4 CASRKAGGVTQYF
TRBJ1-5 - TRBV6-6 CASRSNPGEQPQHF
TRBJ2-4 - TRBV5-1 CASSLVGQGPWSGEVANIQYF
TRBJ2-5 - TRBV7-6 CASSLEAGQETQYF
TRBJ1-1 - TRBV30 CARGWQGNTEAFF
TRBJ2-7 - TRBV3-1 CASSQEGTSYEQYF
TRBJ2-7 - TRBV7-8 CASSPVAGLTLYEQYF
TRBJ2-7 - TRBV9 CASSVAGQGAASSYEQYF
TRBJ2-2 - TRBV24-1 CATSELTTGGTGELFF
TRBJ2-1 - TRBV12-3/TRBV12-4 CASSLIGTGNNEQFF
TRBJ2-7 - TRBV13 CASSLLGGELYEQYF
TRBJ2-7 - TRBV25-1 CASSESGDRDYEQYF
TRBJ1-1 - TRBV15 CATSRDSLNTEAFF
TRBJ1-2 few TRBV18 CASSPLGNYGYTF
TRBJ2-1 - TRBV25-1 CASRSSGYNEQFF
TRBJ2-5 - TRBV30 CAWNSGGPETQYF
TRBJ2-7 - TRBV23-1 CASSQSDPTYEQYF
TRBJ2-4 - TRBV11-2 CASSPLFSRGGENIQYF
TRBJ2-3 - TRBV29-1 CSVGMAGGLTDTQYF
TRBJ1-1 once TRBV28 CAVGRGTEAFF
TRBJ2-4 - TRBV5-6 CASSMGVAKNIQYF
TRBJ2-1 - TRBV7-2 CASSLQFF
TRBJ2-1 - TRBV7-3 CASSRQGGVDNEQFF